A single sample gave rise to the 22 T cell receptor beta chains below, sequenced in a study of T cell clonality in common variable immunodeficiency. Study results and limitations: Common variable immunodeficiency TCR beta sequences reportedly had fewer deletions and N-nucleotide insertions.

Their target antigens are unknown. Profiled with immunoSEQ multiplex PCR; TCRdb holds only in-frame clones, not every one. The data show some 16,000 clones, none appearing only once, with roughly 14% held by the ten largest. Sequenced material: peripheral blood mononuclear cells. These receptors were taken from a human donor with common variable immunodeficiency.

Comment on this clone: The read stops 3 residues short of the end of the CDR3; the missing end is completed from the germline J gene. This chain links TRBV30 with TRBJ2-3, with 7 bases lining up with TRBD1. Unmatched junction bases numbered 9, after V lost 2 bases and J lost 4 bases. The germline V gene encodes CDR1 GTSNPN and CDR2 SVGIG (reference sequence). CDR3 length: 15 amino acids. CDR3 residues: CAWSKGYRGADTQYF. CDR3 DNA (partial): TGTGCCTGGAGTAAAGGGTACAGGGGAGCAGATACG.

This clone occurred a few times. Read data end 3 residues before the CDR3 end; the end is taken from the germline J gene. The rearrangement joins TRBV18 to TRBJ1-2; weak D call: TRBD1 (5 bases). The germline gives CDR1 KGHSH, CDR2 LQKENI. This CDR3 is 17 amino acids long. V lost 2 bases and J 2 bases, leaving 18 bases between the germline ends. CDR3 region: CASSPSQVFSSNYGYTF. Partial CDR3 DNA: TGTGCCAGCTCACCATCACAGGTTTTCTCATCAAACTATGGC.

This clone was counted many times. The read ends 3 residues shy of where the CDR3 ends; the end is completed using the germline J gene. The chain uses TRBV19 and TRBJ1-4; 7 nucleotides line up with TRBD1. J gave up 5 bases and V 6 bases, and 6 bases lay outside the gene matches. The CDR3 is 14 residues long. Per the germline V gene, CDR1 is LNHDA and CDR2 is SQIVND (reference sequence). CDR3 in amino acids: CASSPGQLNEKLFF. The covered CDR3 bases are TGTGCCAGTAGCCCGGGACAGCTAAATGAAAAA.

Of note for this clone: The read stops 3 residues short of the end of the CDR3; the missing end is completed from the germline J gene. This chain connects TRBV2 to TRBJ2-5; the match to TRBD1 covers 9 bases. The CDR3 spans 12 residues. J lost 5 bases, V lost 11 bases, and 6 bases had no gene match. Looked up from germline, CDR1 is SNHLY and CDR2 is FYNNEI. The CDR3 spells CARETGGETQYF. CDR3 bases read: TGTGCCCGAGAGACAGGGGGGGAGACC.

Note on this clone: The read terminates 3 residues before the CDR3 end, so the remaining end is supplied by the germline J gene. J is TRBJ2-3 and V is TRBV2, with 11 bases lining up with TRBD1. The germline V gene encodes CDR1 SNHLY and CDR2 FYNNEI. The CDR3 totals 14 residues. Losses at the gene ends were 6 bases for V and 6 bases for J; bases not matched to a gene: 5. The DNA read from the CDR3 is TGTGCCAGCAGCAGGGACAGGGGGGCGGATACG. Translation: CASSRDRGADT. In full, the CDR3 is CASSRDRGADTQYF.

This clone was recorded at least ten times. The CDR3: CASSLQREQFF. Partial CDR3 DNA: TGTGCCAGCAGCTTACAGCGTGAG. J is TRBJ2-1 and V is TRBV7-9; D unclear. The read comes to an end 3 residues before the CDR3 does, leaving the germline J gene to fill in the end. In germline, CDR1 is SEHNR, CDR2 FQNEAQ (reference sequence). The CDR3 has 11 amino acids. Between the trimmed V and J ends, which lost 2 bases and 9 bases, there was a span of 5 bases.

This clone has a handful of counts. From the germline J gene comes the end of the CDR3, since the read stops 3 residues before it. The V gene is TRBV18, the J gene TRBJ1-1, with 9 bases lining up with TRBD1. The germline V gene has CDR1 KGHSH and CDR2 LQKENI. The CDR3 has 15 amino acids. The trim removed 3 bases at V and 0 bases at J, leaving 2 bases unmatched. Here the CDR3 reads CASSPGTGLNTEAFF. The DNA read from the CDR3 is TGTGCCAGCTCACCCGGGACAGGGCTGAACACTGAA.

On this clone itself: Read sequence stops 3 residues before the CDR3 end, and the germline J gene provides the missing end. V usage is TRBV19 and J usage is TRBJ2-5, with D perhaps matching TRBD1 (6 bases). The CDR3 consists of 12 residues. V was clipped by 2 bases and J by 7 bases, with 8 bases between them. The V gene's germline CDR1 is LNHDA and CDR2 SQIVND (reference sequence). CDR3 bases read: TGTGCCAGTAGTATACTAGGGGGGACC. This translates into CASSILGGT. The full CDR3 reads CASSILGGTQYF. Supplemented by reference TRBV19 and TRBJ2-5, the full variable domain reads DGGITQSPKYLFRKEGQNVTLSCEQNLNHDAMYWYRQDPGQGLRLIYYSQIVNDFQKGDIAEGYSVSREKKESFPLTVTSAQKNPTAFYLCASSILGGTQYFGPGTRLLVL.

This clone turned up a few times. The read stops 3 residues short of the end of the CDR3; the missing end is completed from the germline J gene. V gene TRBV7-2 combines with J gene TRBJ2-7; TRBD1 agrees at 7 bases. Germline CDR1 SGHTA, CDR2 FQGNSA. Trimming at V came to 5 bases and at J to 3 bases, leaving 7 bases not matched to a gene. This CDR3 is built from 14 residues. The CDR3 is CASSADRAFYEQYF. The DNA read from the CDR3 is TGTGCCAGCAGCGCAGACAGGGCTTTCTACGAG.

As to this clone: The read gets to within 3 residues of the CDR3 end, and the germline J gene fills in the rest. This chain uses TRBV11-1 with TRBJ2-5; TRBD2 is a possible D gene (7 bases). Per germline, CDR1 SGHAT and CDR2 FQDESV (reference sequence). This CDR3 has 13 amino acids. Trimming shortened V by 7 bases and J by 5 bases, and 14 bases separated the two germline ends. CDR3 region: CASTSRGAETQYF. The covered CDR3 bases are TGTGCCAGCACTTCTCGGGGGGCGGAGACC.

This clone was picked up many times. From the germline J gene comes the end of the CDR3, since the read stops 3 residues before it. The genes are TRBV20-1 and TRBJ2-2; TRBD1 matches at 9 bases. Trimming took 6 bases from V and 1 from J; bases not matched to a gene: 3. In germline, CDR1 is DFQATT, CDR2 SNEGSKA (reference sequence). This CDR3 has 14 amino acids. CDR3 DNA, as far as it was read: TGCAGTGCCCCGGGACAGGGGAACACCGGGGAG. The encoded protein is CSAPGQGNTGE. The complete CDR3 protein is CSAPGQGNTGELFF.

In the case of this clone: The read halts 3 residues ahead of the CDR3 end, with the missing end drawn from the germline J gene. V and J are TRBV7-2 and TRBJ1-1; no reliable D call. The germline V and J ends were trimmed by 5 bases and 3 bases, with 10 bases remaining between them. The V gene's germline CDR1 is SGHTA and CDR2 FQGNSA. The CDR3 sequence is 13 residues long. Incomplete CDR3 DNA: TGTGCCAGCAGCGATGGCCCTTACACTGAA. This translates into CASSDGPYTE. In full, the CDR3 is CASSDGPYTEAFF.

Only a few counts were recorded for this clone. The observed sequence ends 3 residues before the CDR3 terminus, with the missing tail filled in from the germline J gene. V is TRBV7-7 and J is TRBJ2-2, with D uncertain. CDR1 and CDR2 (germline): SSHAT, FNYEAQ (reference sequence). The CDR3 consists of 13 residues. V was cut by 6 bases and J by 5 bases, with 10 bases left in between. CDR3: CASRITGTGELFF. The sequenced part of the CDR3 DNA is TGTGCCAGCAGGATTACCGGTACCGGGGAG.

The sample holds a few counts of this clone. From the germline J gene comes the end of the CDR3, since the read stops 3 residues before it. V gene TRBV27 combines with J gene TRBJ2-5; D possibly corresponds to TRBD2 (6 bases). The CDR3 is 14 amino acids. The germline V gene has CDR1 MNHEY and CDR2 SMNVEV (reference sequence). V shed 2 bases and J shed 5 bases, with 12 bases lying between them. Incomplete CDR3 DNA: TGTGCCAGCAGTTTAATGGGGGACTTCGAGACC. Protein sequence: CASSLMGDFET. The CDR3 in full is CASSLMGDFETQYF.

This clone is medium-sized. The CDR3 extends 3 residues past the end of the read, so its final part is completed from the germline J gene. The V gene is TRBV20-1, the J gene TRBJ1-4, with TRBD1 matching 8 bases. CDR1 and CDR2 (germline): DFQATT, SNEGSKA (reference sequence). This CDR3 has 17 residues. The junction had 12 bases not matched to a gene; V was cut back by 3 bases and J by 3 bases. CDR3 region: CSASIDRGGWSNEKLFF. The covered CDR3 bases are TGCAGTGCTAGCATCGACAGGGGAGGGTGGTCTAATGAAAAA.

This clone occurred a few times. Coverage ceases 3 residues before the CDR3 finishes, and the germline J gene fills in the end. The chain has TRBV30 and TRBJ1-4; 8 positions agree with TRBD1. Germline CDR1 is GTSNPN and CDR2 is SVGIG (reference sequence). The CDR3 is 16 amino acids. V gave up 0 bases and J gave up 8 bases; unmatched junction bases: 11. Here the CDR3 reads CAWSVLFGTGGEKLFF. The covered CDR3 bases are TGTGCCTGGAGTGTTCTCTTTGGAACAGGGGGAGAAAAA. Using reference TRBV30 and TRBJ1-4 for the parts outside the CDR3, the full variable domain is SQTIHQWPATLVQPVGSPLSLECTVEGTSNPNLYWYRQAAGRGLQLLFYSVGIGQISSEVPQNLSASRPQDRQFILSSKKLLLSDSGFYLCAWSVLFGTGGEKLFFGSGTQLSVL.

For this clone: The CDR3 is cut off 3 residues early in the read; its end comes from the germline J gene. This chain joins TRBV19 and TRBJ1-4, with unresolved D. CDR1 is LNHDA and CDR2 is SQIVND in the germline V gene (reference sequence). Between the trimmed V and J ends, which lost 5 bases and 5 bases, there was a span of 9 bases. CDR3 length: 13 residues. The CDR3 here is CASSVYSNEKLFF. CDR3 bases read: TGTGCCAGTAGTGTCTATTCCAATGAAAAA.

This clone was found many times. The read finishes 3 residues shy of the CDR3 end, and the germline J gene is used to complete it. This sequence joins TRBV7-2 and TRBJ2-5; a weak D match, TRBD2 (5 bases). This CDR3 spans 14 amino acids. V lost 3 bases, J lost 3 bases, and 11 bases lay in between. CDR1 is SGHTA and CDR2 is FQGNSA in the germline V gene. The DNA read from the CDR3 is TGTGCCAGCAGCTTGGCCGGACTTAAAGAGACC. Residues: CASSLAGLKET. The whole CDR3 protein is CASSLAGLKETQYF.

In its sample, this clone was seen many times. The CDR3 end lies 3 residues beyond the end of the read and is filled in from the germline J gene. The genes are TRBV2 and TRBJ2-2; 8 bases fit TRBD1. With 4 bases clipped from V and 5 bases from J, the junction kept 9 bases outside the gene matches. In germline, CDR1 is SNHLY, CDR2 FYNNEI. The CDR3 extends over 16 amino acids. CDR3 DNA (partial): TGTGCCAGCAGTGTATTTTCGGACAGGGCTACCGGGGAG. Translated: CASSVFSDRATGE. The full CDR3 sequence reads CASSVFSDRATGELFF.

This clone is classed as medium-sized. Coverage ceases 3 residues before the CDR3 finishes, and the germline J gene fills in the end. J is TRBJ1-2 and V is TRBV9; 9 bases match TRBD1. V was pared by 4 bases and J by 5 bases, with 3 bases of the junction left unmatched. Per germline, CDR1 SGDLS and CDR2 YYNGEE. The length of the CDR3 is 13 residues. The CDR3 bases that were read are TGTGCCAGCAGCTCTGGACAGGGGTATGGC. Translated: CASSSGQGYG. The full CDR3 protein reads CASSSGQGYGYTF.

This clone occurred a few times. The read halts 3 residues ahead of the CDR3 end, with the missing end drawn from the germline J gene. The J gene is TRBJ2-1, the V gene TRBV19; perhaps TRBD2 as D (7 bases). The CDR3 covers 15 residues. Germline V gives CDR1 LNHDA, CDR2 SQIVND (reference sequence). V was trimmed by 6 bases and J by 2 bases, leaving 14 bases between them. The CDR3 DNA, read in part, is TGTGCCAGTAGACAGAGGGGGGGGACCTACAATGAG. The encoded protein is CASRQRGGTYNE. The CDR3 reads in full as CASRQRGGTYNEQFF.

In this sample, this clone turned up a few times. The read falls 3 residues short of the CDR3 end, and the missing part is taken from the germline J gene. This chain connects TRBV6-2 or TRBV6-3 to TRBJ1-6; 7 bases fit TRBD1. Trimming cost V 2 bases and J 7 bases; bases outside gene matches: 5. Germline V lookup: CDR1 MNHEY, CDR2 SVGEGT. The CDR3 has 15 amino acids. The CDR3 DNA, read in part, is TGTGCCAGCAGTTACAGACAGGGTGGGAATTCACCC. The encoded protein is CASSYRQGGNSP. Given in full, the CDR3 is CASSYRQGGNSPLHF.